This entry lists 2 T cell receptor beta chains sequenced from one sample in a study of response to subunit inactivated influenza vaccine. One entry per CDR3 protein, called by TCRdb with MiXCR from the RT-PCR reads. The sample records roughly 570,000 distinct CDR3 sequences, 11% to 15% being singletons. The sequences come from PBMCs from blood, collected about 11 days after vaccination. All receptors derive from a man over 45 who received an inactivated influenza vaccine.

Only a few counts were recorded for this clonotype. The rearrangement uses TRBV15 and TRBJ2-7, with TRBD2 matching over 12 bases. The CDR3 loop spans 18 amino acids. The germline CDR1 and CDR2 sequences are LNHNV and YYDKDF (reference sequence). V shed 5 bases and J 2 bases; nucleotides not matched to a gene: 13. The CDR3 loop is CATSVRRPSSGRAYEQYF. The CDR3 region has the DNA TGTGCCACCAGCGTGCGCAGACCCTCTAGCGGGAGGGCCTACGAGCAGTACTTC. The full variable domain, completed using reference TRBV15 and TRBJ2-7, is DAMVIQNPRYQVTQFGKPVTLSCSQTLNHNVMYWYQQKSSQAPKLLFHYYDKDFNNEADTPDNFQSRRPNTSFCFLDIRSPGLGDTAMYLCATSVRRPSSGRAYEQYFGPGTRLTVT.

The gene calls are TRBV20-1 and TRBJ1-6; possibly TRBD1 for D (6 bases). Trimming left V 6 bases short and J 7 bases short, with 16 bases between. The length of the CDR3 is 14 residues. In germline, CDR1 is DFQATT, CDR2 SNEGSKA (reference sequence). The CDR3 DNA is TGCAGTGCGCATGAAGGGGGACCGAATTCACCCCTCCACTTT. It specifies CSAHEGGPNSPLHF.